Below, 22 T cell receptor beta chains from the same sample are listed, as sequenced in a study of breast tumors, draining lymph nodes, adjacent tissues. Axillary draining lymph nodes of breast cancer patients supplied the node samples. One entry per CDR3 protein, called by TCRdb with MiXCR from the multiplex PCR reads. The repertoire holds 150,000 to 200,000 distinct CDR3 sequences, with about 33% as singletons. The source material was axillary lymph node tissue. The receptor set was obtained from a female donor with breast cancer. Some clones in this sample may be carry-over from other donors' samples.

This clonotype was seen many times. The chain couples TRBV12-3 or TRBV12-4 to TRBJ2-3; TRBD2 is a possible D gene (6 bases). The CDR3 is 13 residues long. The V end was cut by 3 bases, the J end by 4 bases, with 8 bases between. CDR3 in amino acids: CASSFGGADTQYF. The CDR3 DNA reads TGTGCCAGCAGTTTCGGGGGTGCAGATACGCAGTATTTT.

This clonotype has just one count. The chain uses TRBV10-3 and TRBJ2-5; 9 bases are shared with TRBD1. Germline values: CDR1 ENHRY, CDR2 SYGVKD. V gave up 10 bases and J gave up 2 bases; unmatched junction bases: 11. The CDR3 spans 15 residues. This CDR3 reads CATSYGTGYQETQYF. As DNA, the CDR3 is TGTGCCACTAGCTACGGGACAGGGTATCAAGAGACCCAGTACTTC.

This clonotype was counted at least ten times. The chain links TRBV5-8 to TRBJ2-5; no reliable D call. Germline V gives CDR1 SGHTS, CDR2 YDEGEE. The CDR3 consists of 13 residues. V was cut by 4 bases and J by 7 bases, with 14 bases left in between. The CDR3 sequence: CASSIDEEGTQYF. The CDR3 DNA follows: TGTGCCAGCAGCATCGACGAGGAAGGGACCCAGTACTTC.

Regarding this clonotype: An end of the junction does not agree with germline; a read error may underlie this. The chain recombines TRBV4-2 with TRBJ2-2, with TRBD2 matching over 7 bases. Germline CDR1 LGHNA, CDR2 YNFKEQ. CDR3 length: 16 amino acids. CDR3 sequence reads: CASSQGGRANTGELFF. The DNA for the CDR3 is TGTGCCAGCAGCCAAGGAGGGAGGGCGAACACCGGGGAGCTGTTTTTC.

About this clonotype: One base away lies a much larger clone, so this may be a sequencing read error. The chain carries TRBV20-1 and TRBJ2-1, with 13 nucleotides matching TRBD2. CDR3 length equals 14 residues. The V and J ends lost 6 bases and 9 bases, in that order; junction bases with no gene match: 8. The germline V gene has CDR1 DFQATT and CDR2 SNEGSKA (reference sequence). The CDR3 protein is CSAKWGLAGTEQFF. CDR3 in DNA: TGCAGTGCGAAATGGGGACTAGCGGGAACTGAGCAGTTCTTC.

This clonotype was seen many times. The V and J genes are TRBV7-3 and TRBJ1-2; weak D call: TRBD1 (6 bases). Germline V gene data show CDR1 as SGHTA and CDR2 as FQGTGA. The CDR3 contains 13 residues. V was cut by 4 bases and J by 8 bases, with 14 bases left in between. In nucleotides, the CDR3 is TGTGCCAGCAGCTCGGCACAGGGTTACGGCTACACCTTC. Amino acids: CASSSAQGYGYTF.

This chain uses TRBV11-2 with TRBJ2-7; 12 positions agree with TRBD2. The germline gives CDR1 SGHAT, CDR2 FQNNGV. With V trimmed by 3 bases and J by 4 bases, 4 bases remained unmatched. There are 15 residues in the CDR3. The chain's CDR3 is CASSFTSGGWYEQYF. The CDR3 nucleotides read TGTGCCAGCAGCTTTACTAGCGGGGGGTGGTACGAGCAGTACTTC.

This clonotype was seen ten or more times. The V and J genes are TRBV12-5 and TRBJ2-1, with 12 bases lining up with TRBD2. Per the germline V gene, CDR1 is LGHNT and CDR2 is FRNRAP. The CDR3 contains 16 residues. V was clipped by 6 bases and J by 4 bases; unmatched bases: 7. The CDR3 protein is CASGVNLAGGYNEQFF. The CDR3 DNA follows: TGTGCTAGTGGGGTCAATCTAGCGGGAGGGTACAATGAGCAGTTCTTC. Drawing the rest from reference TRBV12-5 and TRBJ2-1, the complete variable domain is DARVTQTPRHKVTEMGQEVTMRCQPILGHNTVFWYRQTMMQGLELLAYFRNRAPLDDSGMPKDRFSAEMPDATLATLKIQPSEPRDSAVYFCASGVNLAGGYNEQFFGPGTRLTVL.

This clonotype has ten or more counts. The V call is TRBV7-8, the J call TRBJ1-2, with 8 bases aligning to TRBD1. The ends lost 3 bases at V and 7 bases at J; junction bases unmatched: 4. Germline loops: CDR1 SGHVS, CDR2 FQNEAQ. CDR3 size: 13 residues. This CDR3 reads CASSFQGASGYTF. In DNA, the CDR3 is TGTGCCAGCAGCTTCCAGGGGGCGAGTGGCTACACCTTC.

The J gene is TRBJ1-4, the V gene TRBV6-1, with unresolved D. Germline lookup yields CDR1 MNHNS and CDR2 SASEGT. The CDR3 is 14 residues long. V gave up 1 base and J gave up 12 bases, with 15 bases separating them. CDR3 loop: CASSEVQSNEELFF. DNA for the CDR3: TGTGCCAGCAGTGAAGTTCAGAGTAATGAGGAACTGTTTTTT.

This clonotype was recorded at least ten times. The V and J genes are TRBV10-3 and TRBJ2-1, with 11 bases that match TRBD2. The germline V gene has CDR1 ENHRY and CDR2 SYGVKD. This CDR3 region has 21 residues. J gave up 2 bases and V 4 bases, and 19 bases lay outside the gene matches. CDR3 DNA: TGTGCCATCAGTGCGACTTTACAGGGAATATTAGCGGGAGGGCCCTACAATGAGCAGTTCTTC. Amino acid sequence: CAISATLQGILAGGPYNEQFF.

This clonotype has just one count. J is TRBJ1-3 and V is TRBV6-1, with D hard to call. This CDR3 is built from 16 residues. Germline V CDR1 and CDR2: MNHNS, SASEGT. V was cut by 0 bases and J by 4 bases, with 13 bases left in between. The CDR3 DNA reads TGTGCCAGCAGTGAAGCGGCTTCCGGGCACGGAAACACCATATATTTT. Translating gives CASSEAASGHGNTIYF.

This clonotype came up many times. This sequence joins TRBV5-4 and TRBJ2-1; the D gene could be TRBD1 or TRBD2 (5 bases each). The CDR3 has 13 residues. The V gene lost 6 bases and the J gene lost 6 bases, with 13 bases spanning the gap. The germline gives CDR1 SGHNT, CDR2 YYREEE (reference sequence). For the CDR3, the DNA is TGTGCCAGCACCCACTTTGGGGGCAATGAGCAGTTCTTC. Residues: CASTHFGGNEQFF. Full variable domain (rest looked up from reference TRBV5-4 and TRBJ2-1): ETGVTQSPTHLIKTRGQQVTLRCSSQSGHNTVSWYQQALGQGPQFIFQYYREEENGRGNFPPRFSGLQFPNYSSELNVNALELDDSALYLCASTHFGGNEQFFGPGTRLTVL.

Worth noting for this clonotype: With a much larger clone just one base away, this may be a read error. The CDR3: CASGHDRGQGTDTQYF. The CDR3 DNA reads as TGTGCCAGCGGCCACGACAGGGGGCAGGGAACAGATACGCAGTATTTT. The rearrangement uses TRBV3-1 and TRBJ2-3; 10 nucleotides agree with TRBD1. There are 16 residues in the CDR3. Germline-derived CDR1 and CDR2 are LGHDT and YNNKEL (reference sequence).

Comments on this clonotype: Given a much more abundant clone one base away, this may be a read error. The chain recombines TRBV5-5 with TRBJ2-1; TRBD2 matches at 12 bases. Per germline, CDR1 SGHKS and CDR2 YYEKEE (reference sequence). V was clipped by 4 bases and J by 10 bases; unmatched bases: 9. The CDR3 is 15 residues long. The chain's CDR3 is CASSRLAGAPYEQFF. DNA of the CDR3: TGTGCCAGCAGCCGACTAGCGGGAGCCCCCTACGAGCAGTTCTTC. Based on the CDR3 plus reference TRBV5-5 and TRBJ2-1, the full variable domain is DAGVTQSPTHLIKTRGQQVTLRCSPISGHKSVSWYQQVLGQGPQFIFQYYEKEERGRGNFPDRFSARQFPNYSSELNVNALLLGDSALYLCASSRLAGAPYEQFFGPGTRLTVL.

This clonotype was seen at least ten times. CDR3 protein: CSARSGSGYEQYF. The CDR3 bases are TGCAGTGCTAGAAGCGGGAGTGGTTACGAGCAGTACTTC. The rearrangement joins TRBV20-1 to TRBJ2-7, with 8 positions matching TRBD2. Germline CDR1 is DFQATT and CDR2 is SNEGSKA (reference sequence). J was trimmed by 4 bases and V by 2 bases; bases with no gene match: 4. The CDR3 extends over 13 amino acids.

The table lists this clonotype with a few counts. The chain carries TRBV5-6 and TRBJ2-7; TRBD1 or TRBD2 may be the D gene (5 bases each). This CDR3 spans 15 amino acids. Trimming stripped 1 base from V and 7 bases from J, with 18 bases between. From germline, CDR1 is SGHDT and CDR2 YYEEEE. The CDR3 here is CASSLQGPGSREQYF. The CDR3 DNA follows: TGTGCCAGCAGCTTGCAGGGACCGGGTTCGAGGGAGCAGTACTTC.

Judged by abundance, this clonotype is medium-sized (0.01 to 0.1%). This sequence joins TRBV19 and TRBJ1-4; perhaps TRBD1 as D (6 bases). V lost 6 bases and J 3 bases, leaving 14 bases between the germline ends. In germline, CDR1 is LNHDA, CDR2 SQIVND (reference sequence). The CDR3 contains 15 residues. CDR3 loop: CASRTQGRANEKLFF. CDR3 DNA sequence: TGTGCCAGTAGAACACAGGGTCGAGCTAATGAAAAACTGTTTTTT. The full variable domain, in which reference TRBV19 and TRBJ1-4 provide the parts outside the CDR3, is DGGITQSPKYLFRKEGQNVTLSCEQNLNHDAMYWYRQDPGQGLRLIYYSQIVNDFQKGDIAEGYSVSREKKESFPLTVTSAQKNPTAFYLCASRTQGRANEKLFFGSGTQLSVL.

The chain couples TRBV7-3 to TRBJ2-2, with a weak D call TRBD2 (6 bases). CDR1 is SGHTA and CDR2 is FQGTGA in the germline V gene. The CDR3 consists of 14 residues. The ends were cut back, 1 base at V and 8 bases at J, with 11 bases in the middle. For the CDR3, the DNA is TGTGCCAGCAGCTTAAATCCCGGGACTGGGGAGCTGTTTTTT. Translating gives CASSLNPGTGELFF.

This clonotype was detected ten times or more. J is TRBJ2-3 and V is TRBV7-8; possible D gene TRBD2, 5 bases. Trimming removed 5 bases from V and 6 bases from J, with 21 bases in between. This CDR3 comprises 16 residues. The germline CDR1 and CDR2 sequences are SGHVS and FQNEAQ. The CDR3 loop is CASSPFRSSSSDTQYF. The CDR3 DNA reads TGTGCCAGCAGCCCTTTTCGGTCTAGCTCCTCCGATACGCAGTATTTT. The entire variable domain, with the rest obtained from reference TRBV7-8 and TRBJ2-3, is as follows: GAGVSQSPRYKVAKRGQDVALRCDPISGHVSLFWYQQALGQGPEFLTYFQNEAQLDKSGLPSDRFFAERPEGSVSTLKIQRTQQEDSAVYLCASSPFRSSSSDTQYFGPGTRLTVL.

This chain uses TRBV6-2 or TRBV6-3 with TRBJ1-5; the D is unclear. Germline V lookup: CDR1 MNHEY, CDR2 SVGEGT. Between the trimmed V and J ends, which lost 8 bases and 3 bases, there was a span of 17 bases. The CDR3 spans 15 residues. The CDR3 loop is CASAVPADPNQPQHF. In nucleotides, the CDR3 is TGTGCCAGCGCGGTGCCGGCCGATCCCAATCAGCCCCAGCATTTT.

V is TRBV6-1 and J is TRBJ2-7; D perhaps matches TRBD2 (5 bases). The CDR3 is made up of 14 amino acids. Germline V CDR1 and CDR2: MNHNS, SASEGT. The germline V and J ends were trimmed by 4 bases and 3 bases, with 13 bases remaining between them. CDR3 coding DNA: TGTGCCAGCAGTGCCAGGCTCGGGGTCTACGAGCAGTACTTC. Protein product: CASSARLGVYEQYF.